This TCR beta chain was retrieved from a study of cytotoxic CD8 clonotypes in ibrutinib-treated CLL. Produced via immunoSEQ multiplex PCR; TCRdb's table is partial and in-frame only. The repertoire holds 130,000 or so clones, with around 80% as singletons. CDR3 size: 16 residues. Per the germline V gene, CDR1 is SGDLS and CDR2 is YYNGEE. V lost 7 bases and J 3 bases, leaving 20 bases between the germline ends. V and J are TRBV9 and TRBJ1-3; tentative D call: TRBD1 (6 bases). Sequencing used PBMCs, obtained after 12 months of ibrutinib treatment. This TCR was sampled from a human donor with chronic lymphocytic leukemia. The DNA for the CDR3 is TGTGCCAGCGACCGGGACATATTTTCGGTTGGAAACACCATATATTTT. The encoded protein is CASDRDIFSVGNTIYF.